This passage covers 16 T cell receptor beta chains from one sample sequenced in a study of control samples from healthy donors and cancer patients. The assay was immunoSEQ multiplex PCR, and TCRdb's table has in-frame clones only and misses some. The sample lists around 190,000 clones; 90% were seen once. Sequences were obtained from blood. The source is a woman between 50 and 59 years old in good health.

This clone was seen just once. The V and J genes are TRBV11-1 and TRBJ2-7, with D unclear. Trimming left V 3 bases short and J 2 bases short, with 8 bases between. Germline loops: CDR1 SGHAT, CDR2 FQDESV (reference sequence). The CDR3 loop spans 13 amino acids. The CDR3 nucleotides are TGTGCCAGCAGCTTTTCCGAAGCCTACGAGCAGTACTTC. Protein sequence: CASSFSEAYEQYF.

J is TRBJ2-2 and V is TRBV18; tentatively, D is TRBD1 or TRBD2 (5 bases each). V lost 6 bases and J 0 bases, leaving 17 bases between the germline ends. Germline loops: CDR1 KGHSH, CDR2 LQKENI. CDR3 length equals 17 residues. The CDR3 spells CASSGVEVLSNTGELFF. CDR3 sequence (DNA): TGTGCCAGCTCGGGGGTAGAAGTCCTCTCGAACACCGGGGAGCTGTTTTTT.

CDR3: CASSYDRTAGEQYF. DNA for the CDR3: TGTGCCAGCAGTTACGATAGAACAGCGGGCGAGCAGTACTTC. The chain recombines TRBV6-6 with TRBJ2-7, with a possible D match to TRBD2 (6 bases). The CDR3 is 14 residues long. The germline gives CDR1 MNHNY, CDR2 SVGAGI (reference sequence). V lost 2 bases and J lost 6, with 14 bases in between.

This sequence joins TRBV7-2 and TRBJ1-2; D not resolved. Germline lookup yields CDR1 SGHTA and CDR2 FQGNSA. V shed 10 bases and J shed 4 bases, with 19 bases lying between them. The length of the CDR3 is 14 residues. In DNA form, the CDR3 reads TGTGCCATCCTAGACTTGGGATTTAGCTATGGCTACACCTTC. This codes for CAILDLGFSYGYTF.

The chain combines TRBV6-2 or TRBV6-3 with TRBJ2-5; the match to TRBD2 covers 9 bases. After removal of 4 bases from V and 4 bases from J, the junction contained 10 bases not matched to a gene. The germline V gene has CDR1 MNHEY and CDR2 SVGEGT. The CDR3 has 16 amino acids. The CDR3 DNA is TGTGCCAGCAGTTTGAGTAGCGGGAGCCTGGCAGAGACCCAGTACTTC. Translation gives CASSLSSGSLAETQYF.

With respect to this clone: One end of the junction is discordant with germline, which a read error may explain. The genes are TRBV24-1 and TRBJ2-7; 8 bases fit TRBD2. The CDR3 length is 10 residues. Germline CDR1 KGHDR, CDR2 SFDVKD. The CDR3 reads CATPLGGDDF. The CDR3 region has the DNA TGTGCCACCCCCCTCGGGGGGGATGACTTC.

The chain uses TRBV7-9 and TRBJ2-5, with unresolved D. Germline V gives CDR1 SEHNR, CDR2 FQNEAQ (reference sequence). The CDR3 is made up of 12 amino acids. The germline V and J ends were trimmed by 5 bases and 1 base, with 5 bases remaining between them. The CDR3, as DNA: TGTGCCAGCAGCCAGACCCAAGAGACCCAGTACTTC. Translating gives CASSQTQETQYF.

The gene calls are TRBV6-5 and TRBJ2-5; TRBD1 is a possible D gene (7 bases). V lost 6 bases and J 7 bases, leaving 15 bases between the germline ends. CDR3 length: 13 amino acids. Germline V lookup: CDR1 MNHEY, CDR2 SVGAGI. Written as DNA, the CDR3 is TGTGCCAGCAGACCGACAGGGCGGGGGACCCAGTACTTC. Translating gives CASRPTGRGTQYF.

The rearrangement links TRBV28 to TRBJ1-1, with 8 positions matching TRBD1. There are 14 residues in the CDR3. The V gene end was trimmed by 3 bases and the J gene end by 5 bases; junction bases not matched to a gene: 5. From germline, CDR1 is MDHEN and CDR2 SYDVKM. The chain's CDR3 is CASSLHRGATEAFF. DNA of the CDR3: TGTGCCAGCAGTTTGCACAGGGGGGCAACTGAAGCTTTCTTT.

The chain joins TRBV28 to TRBJ2-1, with D perhaps TRBD1 or TRBD2 (5 bases each). Germline V CDR1 and CDR2: MDHEN, SYDVKM. The V end lost 3 bases, the J end lost 3 bases, and 12 bases lay between the germline ends. The CDR3 is made up of 15 amino acids. The CDR3 nucleotides are TGTGCCAGCAGTTTTCATTGGGGGTTCTACAATGAGCAGTTCTTC. It encodes CASSFHWGFYNEQFF.

The J gene is TRBJ1-6, the V gene TRBV28, with D possibly matching TRBD1 (6 bases). The germline V gene encodes CDR1 MDHEN and CDR2 SYDVKM. V lost 3 bases to trimming and J lost 7 bases, with 28 bases between them. The CDR3 covers 20 residues. CDR3 nucleotides: TGTGCCAGCAGTTTGACAGTACCAGGTGGGGGGGCGGCCAGGAATTCACCCCTCCACTTT. This translates into CASSLTVPGGGAARNSPLHF.

V and J are TRBV6-1 and TRBJ2-3; the D gene is possibly TRBD1 (6 bases). V lost 5 bases, J lost 6 bases, and 15 bases lay in between. Germline CDR1 and CDR2: MNHNS and SASEGT. The CDR3 has 14 residues. CDR3 in amino acids: CASSNGQIGDTQYF. CDR3 coding DNA: TGTGCCAGCAGTAACGGACAGATTGGGGATACGCAGTATTTT.

V and J are TRBV18 and TRBJ1-1; D remains unclear. Trimming stripped 2 bases from V and 3 bases from J, with 13 bases between. Germline V lookup: CDR1 KGHSH, CDR2 LQKENI. This CDR3 has 15 residues. This chain's CDR3 is CASSPSLDRYTEAFF. CDR3 nucleotides: TGTGCCAGCTCACCAAGTCTGGACCGATACACTGAAGCTTTCTTT. The full variable domain, with the rest looked up from reference TRBV18 and TRBJ1-1, is NAGVMQNPRHLVRRRGQEARLRCSPMKGHSHVYWYRQLPEEGLKFMVYLQKENIIDESGMPKERFSAEFPKEGPSILRIQQVVRGDSAAYFCASSPSLDRYTEAFFGQGTRLTVV.

The genes are TRBV5-1 and TRBJ1-1; D is unresolved. V was shortened by 2 bases and J by 3 bases, with 8 bases between the two germline ends. The CDR3 has 13 amino acids. Germline CDR1 SGHRS, CDR2 YFSETQ. The DNA for the CDR3 is TGCGCCAGCAGCTTATCTCTGGACACTGAAGCTTTCTTT. The encoded protein is CASSLSLDTEAFF. Together with reference TRBV5-1 and TRBJ1-1, the CDR3 gives the full variable domain: KAGVTQTPRYLIKTRGQQVTLSCSPISGHRSVSWYQQTPGQGLQFLFEYFSETQRNKGNFPGRFSGRQFSNSRSEMNVSTLELGDSALYLCASSLSLDTEAFFGQGTRLTVV.

V gene TRBV10-3 combines with J gene TRBJ2-1; D ambiguous. CDR1 ENHRY and CDR2 SYGVKD come from the germline V gene. CDR3 size: 16 residues. V was clipped by 0 bases and J by 1 base, with 10 bases between them. The CDR3 nucleotides read TGTGCCATCAGTGAGTCCCCCCGGGCTTCCTACAATGAGCAGTTCTTC. As protein: CAISESPRASYNEQFF.

The chain joins TRBV4-3 to TRBJ2-5; D unclear. The germline V gene encodes CDR1 LGHNA and CDR2 YSLEER. There are 13 residues in the CDR3. V lost 2 bases to trimming and J lost 7 bases, with 11 bases between them. CDR3 coding DNA: TGCGCCAGCAGCCAAACGGGTGTCGGGACCCAGTACTTC. Its translation is CASSQTGVGTQYF.